This T cell receptor beta chain was retrieved from a study of blood T cell repertoires in COVID-19. At the level of the study: Nucleic acid was either cDNA or gDNA, and it came from T cells, B-cell-depleted T cells, or PBMCs.

Sequencing used immunoSEQ multiplex PCR; TCRdb keeps in-frame clones, though not all of them. The data show fewer than 250,000 clones, with roughly 86% seen just once and 3% to 3.5% held by the top ten. After removal of 1 base from V and 4 bases from J, the junction contained 1 base not matched to a gene. The germline CDR1 and CDR2 sequences are SGHRS and YFSETQ. The CDR3 runs 13 residues. Material: peripheral blood. V and J are TRBV5-1 and TRBJ1-1; 7 bases align to TRBD1. The source of this sequence is a man between 60 and 75 years old with acute or convalescent COVID-19. CDR3 amino acids: CASSLNRGTEAFF. The CDR3 coding sequence is TGCGCCAGCAGCTTGAACAGGGGCACTGAAGCTTTCTTT.